This TCR beta chain was identified during a study of cytomegalovirus exposure and HLA in healthy donors. This CDR3 is built from 17 residues. V lost 0 bases to trimming and J lost 2 bases; unmatched junction nucleotides: 5. Per the germline V gene, CDR1 is LNHDA and CDR2 is SQIVND (reference sequence). Note on this clone: Its matching antigen is unknown.

Assay used: immunoSEQ multiplex PCR; TCRdb lists only in-frame clones, some missing. The sample has approximately 180,000 clones; about 82% are singletons. Regarding the study as a whole: The study labeled 150 to 200 TCR beta chains cytomegalovirus-associated. Specificity of three CMV-associated chains for CMV antigens was verified in vitro. Most TCRs appeared rarely, but some public TCRs recurred in many donors.

The rearrangement uses TRBV19 and TRBJ2-7, with 12 nucleotides matching TRBD2. The sample comprised PBMCs. This sequence was found in a woman between 18 and 29 years old in good health and CMV-seronegative. CDR3 sequence reads: CASSIDILAGGTYEQYF. DNA for the CDR3: TGTGCCAGTAGTATAGACATACTAGCGGGAGGTACCTACGAGCAGTACTTC.